This T cell receptor (beta chain) was obtained from a study of human T cells and chemical hapten exposure. This sample's time point: pre-sensitization, week 0. Noted treatment: therapeutic diphenylcyclopropenone sensitization with weekly scalp DPC. One entry per CDR3 protein, called by TCRdb with MiXCR from the RACE reads. Here the sample spans about 77,000 distinct CDR3 sequences, roughly 15% being singletons. Germline loops: CDR1 SQVTM, CDR2 ANQGSEA. This CDR3 is built from 12 residues. The V gene lost 1 base and the J gene lost 10 bases, with 13 bases spanning the gap. This clonotype originated in a woman in her forties or fifties with alopecia areata. Some clones in this sample may be carry-over from other donors' samples. The chain joins TRBV29-1 to TRBJ1-1; TRBD1 is a possible D gene (5 bases). Sequenced here: whole blood, sampled in connection with sensitization to the hapten diphenylcyclopropenone (DPC). The CDR3 nucleotides are TGCAGCGTTGAAGTCCCGAACGGGGGAGCTTTCTTT. This codes for CSVEVPNGGAFF.